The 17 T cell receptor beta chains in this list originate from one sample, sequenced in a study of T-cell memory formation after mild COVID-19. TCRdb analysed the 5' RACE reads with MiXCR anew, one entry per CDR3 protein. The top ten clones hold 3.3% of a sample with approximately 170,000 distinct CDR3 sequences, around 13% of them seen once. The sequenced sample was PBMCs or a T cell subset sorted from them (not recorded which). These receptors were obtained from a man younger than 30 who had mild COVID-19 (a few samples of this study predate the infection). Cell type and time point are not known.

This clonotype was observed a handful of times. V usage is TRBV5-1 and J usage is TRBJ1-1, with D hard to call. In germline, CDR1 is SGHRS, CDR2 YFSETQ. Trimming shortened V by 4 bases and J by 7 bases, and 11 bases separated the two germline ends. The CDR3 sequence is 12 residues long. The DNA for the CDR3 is TGCGCCAGCAGCCCCGACCTCGTTGAAGCTTTCTTT. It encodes CASSPDLVEAFF.

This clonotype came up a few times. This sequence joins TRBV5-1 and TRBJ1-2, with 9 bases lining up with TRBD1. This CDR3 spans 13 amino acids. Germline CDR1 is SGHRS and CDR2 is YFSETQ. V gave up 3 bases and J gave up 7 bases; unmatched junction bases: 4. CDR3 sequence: CASSSTGGLGYTF. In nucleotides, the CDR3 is TGCGCCAGCAGCTCCACAGGGGGCCTTGGCTACACCTTC. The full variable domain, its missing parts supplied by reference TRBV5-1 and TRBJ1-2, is KAGVTQTPRYLIKTRGQQVTLSCSPISGHRSVSWYQQTPGQGLQFLFEYFSETQRNKGNFPGRFSGRQFSNSRSEMNVSTLELGDSALYLCASSSTGGLGYTFGSGTRLTVV.

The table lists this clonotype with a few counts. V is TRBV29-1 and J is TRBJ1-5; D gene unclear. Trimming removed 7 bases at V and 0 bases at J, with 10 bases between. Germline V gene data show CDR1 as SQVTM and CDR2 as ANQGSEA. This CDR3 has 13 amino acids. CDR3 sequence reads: CSAQWDSNQPQHF. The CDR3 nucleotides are TGCAGCGCCCAATGGGATAGCAATCAGCCCCAGCATTTT.

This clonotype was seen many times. CDR3 residues: CASSFAWTGGSTDTQYF. The CDR3 DNA reads TGTGCCAGCAGCTTCGCTTGGACAGGGGGGAGCACAGATACGCAGTATTTT. The chain joins TRBV7-9 to TRBJ2-3; 10 bases map to TRBD1. After removal of 3 bases from V and 0 bases from J, the junction contained 6 bases not matched to a gene. The CDR3 loop spans 17 amino acids. From germline, CDR1 is SEHNR and CDR2 FQNEAQ (reference sequence).

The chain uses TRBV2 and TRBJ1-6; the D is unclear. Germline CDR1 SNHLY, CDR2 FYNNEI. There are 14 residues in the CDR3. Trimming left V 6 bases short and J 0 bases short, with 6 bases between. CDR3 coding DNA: TGTGCCAGCAGCGGCAGCTCCTATAATTCACCCCTCCACTTT. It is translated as CASSGSSYNSPLHF.

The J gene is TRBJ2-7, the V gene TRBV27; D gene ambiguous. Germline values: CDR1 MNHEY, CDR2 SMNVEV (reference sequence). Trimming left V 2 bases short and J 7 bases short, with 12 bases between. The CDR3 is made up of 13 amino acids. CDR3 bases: TGTGCCAGCAGTTTAAGGTCTCGGTCAGAGCAGTACTTC. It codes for CASSLRSRSEQYF.

The CDR3 DNA reads TGCGCCAGCAGGTTAAGAGGGACAGATACGCAGTATTTT. Protein: CASRLRGTDTQYF. This chain connects TRBV5-1 to TRBJ2-3, with a tentative D call TRBD2 (5 bases). The V end lost 5 bases, the J end lost 3 bases, and 10 bases lay between the germline ends. The CDR3 spans 13 residues. The V gene's germline CDR1 is SGHRS and CDR2 YFSETQ.

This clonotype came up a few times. The CDR3 sequence: CASSWTSETQYF. In nucleotides, the CDR3 is TGTGCCAGCAGCTGGACATCTGAGACCCAGTACTTC. The chain uses TRBV7-9 and TRBJ2-5; a weak D match, TRBD1 (5 bases). Germline lookup yields CDR1 SEHNR and CDR2 FQNEAQ (reference sequence). Trimming shortened V by 4 bases and J by 5 bases, and 8 bases separated the two germline ends. This CDR3 spans 12 amino acids.

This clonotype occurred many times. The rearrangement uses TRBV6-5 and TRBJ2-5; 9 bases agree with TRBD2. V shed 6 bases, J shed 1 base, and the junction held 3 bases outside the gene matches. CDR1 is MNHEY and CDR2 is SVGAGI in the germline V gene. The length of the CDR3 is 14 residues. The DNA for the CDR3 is TGTGCCAGCAGATTAGCGGGGGTCCAAGAGACCCAGTACTTC. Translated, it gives CASRLAGVQETQYF.

The CDR3 loop is CASSARLAGYTDTQYF. The CDR3 nucleotides read TGCGCCAGCAGCGCCAGACTAGCGGGTTACACAGATACGCAGTATTTT. The rearrangement links TRBV5-1 to TRBJ2-3, with 10 bases lining up with TRBD2. The V and J ends lost 4 bases and 2 bases, in that order; junction bases with no gene match: 7. Germline CDR1 is SGHRS and CDR2 is YFSETQ. The length of the CDR3 is 16 residues.

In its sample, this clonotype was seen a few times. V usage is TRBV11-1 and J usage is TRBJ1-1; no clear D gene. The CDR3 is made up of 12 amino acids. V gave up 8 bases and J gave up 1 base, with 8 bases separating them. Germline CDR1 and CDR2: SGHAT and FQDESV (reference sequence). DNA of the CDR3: TGTGCCAGCGTCCCGCAGAACACTGAAGCTTTCTTT. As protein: CASVPQNTEAFF.

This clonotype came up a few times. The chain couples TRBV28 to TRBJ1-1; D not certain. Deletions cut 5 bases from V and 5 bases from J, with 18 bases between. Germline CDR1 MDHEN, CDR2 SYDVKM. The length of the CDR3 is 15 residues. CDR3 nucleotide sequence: TGTGCCAGCAGTCCTCGCCCCGTTGGGCGGACTGAAGCTTTCTTT. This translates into CASSPRPVGRTEAFF.

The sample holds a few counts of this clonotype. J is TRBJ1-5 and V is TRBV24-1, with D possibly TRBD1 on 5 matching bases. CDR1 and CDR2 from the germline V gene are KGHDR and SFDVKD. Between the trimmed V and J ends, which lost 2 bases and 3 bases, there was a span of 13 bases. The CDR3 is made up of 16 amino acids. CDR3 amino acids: CATSDSGNGSNQPQHF. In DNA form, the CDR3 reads TGTGCCACCAGTGATTCAGGGAACGGGTCCAATCAGCCCCAGCATTTT.

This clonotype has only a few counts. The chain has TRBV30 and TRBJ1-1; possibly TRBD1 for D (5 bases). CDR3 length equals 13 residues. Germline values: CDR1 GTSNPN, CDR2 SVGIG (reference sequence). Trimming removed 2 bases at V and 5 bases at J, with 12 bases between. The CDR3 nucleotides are TGTGCCTGGAGTAACAGGCGGGCGACTGAAGCTTTCTTT. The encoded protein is CAWSNRRATEAFF.

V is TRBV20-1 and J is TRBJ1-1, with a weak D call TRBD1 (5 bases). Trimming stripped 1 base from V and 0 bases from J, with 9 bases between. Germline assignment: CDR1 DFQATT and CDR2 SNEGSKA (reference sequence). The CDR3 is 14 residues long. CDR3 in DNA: TGCAGTGCTAGAGCCGGGACGGTGAACACTGAAGCTTTCTTT. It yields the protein CSARAGTVNTEAFF.

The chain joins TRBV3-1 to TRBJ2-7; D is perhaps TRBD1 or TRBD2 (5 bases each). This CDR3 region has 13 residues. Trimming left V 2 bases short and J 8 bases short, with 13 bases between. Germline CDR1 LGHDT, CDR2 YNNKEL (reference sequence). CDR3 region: CASSQFLGVQQYF. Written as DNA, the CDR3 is TGTGCCAGCAGCCAATTCCTGGGGGTTCAGCAGTACTTC.

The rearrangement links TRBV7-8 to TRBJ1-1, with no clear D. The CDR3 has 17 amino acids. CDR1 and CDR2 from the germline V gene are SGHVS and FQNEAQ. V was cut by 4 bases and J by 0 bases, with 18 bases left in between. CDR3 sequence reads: CASSSPYGGPLNTEAFF. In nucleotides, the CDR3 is TGTGCCAGCAGCTCACCCTACGGAGGACCGCTGAACACTGAAGCTTTCTTT.